The entry below gives a single T cell receptor (beta chain) sequence along with its context. Germline-derived CDR1 and CDR2 are MGHRA and YSYEKL. CDR3 size: 15 residues. V was clipped by 7 bases and J by 6 bases; unmatched bases: 12. The sequenced template was cDNA made from the entire isolated RNA. Here immunoSEQ multiplex PCR was the method, and the copy in TCRdb shows in-frame clones only, minus some. The sample has over 700,000 clones, roughly 15% seen once. The sample comes from a study of beta chain features in type 1 diabetes. The sample consisted of naive CD4+ T cells from blood. The chain has TRBV4-1 and TRBJ2-3; TRBD2 matches 8 bases. This TCR came from a young woman in good health. CDR3 loop: CASTYQRERGDTQYF. For the CDR3, the DNA is TGCGCCAGCACGTACCAGCGGGAGAGGGGGGATACGCAGTATTTT.